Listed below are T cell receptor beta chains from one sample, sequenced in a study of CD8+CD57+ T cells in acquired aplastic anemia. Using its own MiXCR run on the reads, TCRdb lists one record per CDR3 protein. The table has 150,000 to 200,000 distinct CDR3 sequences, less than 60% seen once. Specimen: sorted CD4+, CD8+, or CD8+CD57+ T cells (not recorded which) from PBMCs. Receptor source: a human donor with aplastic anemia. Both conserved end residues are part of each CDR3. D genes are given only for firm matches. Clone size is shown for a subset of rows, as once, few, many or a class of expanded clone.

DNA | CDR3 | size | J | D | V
TGTGCCAGCAGTCCGGGGGCGCGGACAGATACGCAGTATTTT | CASSPGARTDTQYF | NA | TRBJ2-3 | NA | TRBV7-2
TGTGCCAGCAGCTCCGGACGGGAAAAACTGTTTTTT | CASSSGREKLFF | NA | TRBJ1-4 | NA | TRBV7-2
TGTGCCAGCAGCTTAGGTCTAGCGGGAGATTATACGCAGTATTTT | CASSLGLAGDYTQYF | NA | TRBJ2-3 | TRBD2 | TRBV11-2
TGTGCCAGCAGCGTAGTTTCTGACGAGCAGTACTTC | CASSVVSDEQYF | many | TRBJ2-7 | NA | TRBV9
TGTGCCAGCGGATTGGAGGGGATCGGGAATTCACCCCTCCACTTT | CASGLEGIGNSPLHF | many | TRBJ1-6 | NA | TRBV2
TGTGCCAGCAGCCAAACTAGCGGGGGGGCAGCTGGGGAGCTGTTTTTT | CASSQTSGGAAGELFF | NA | TRBJ2-2 | TRBD2 | TRBV11-1
TGTGCCAGCAGCAGGGACAGGGCCCTTTACGAGCAGTACTTC | CASSRDRALYEQYF | many | TRBJ2-7 | TRBD1 | TRBV7-2
TGTGCCAGCAGTCCTTCCGGGACAGGGAATAACTATGGCTACACCTTC | CASSPSGTGNNYGYTF | NA | TRBJ1-2 | TRBD1 | TRBV6-1
TGTGCCAGCAGCCGACAGGGTATTGGACAAGAGACCCAGTACTTC | CASSRQGIGQETQYF | NA | TRBJ2-5 | TRBD1 | TRBV11-3
TGTGCCACCAGCAGAGTCGCTACACAGGGGTCGGGAAACACCATATATTTT | CATSRVATQGSGNTIYF | NA | TRBJ1-3 | TRBD1 | TRBV15
TGTGCCAGCAGCGTAGCGGGGATCACCCGGGAGCTGTTTTTT | CASSVAGITRELFF | many | TRBJ2-2 | TRBD2 | TRBV5-4
TGCGCCAGCAGTTACTCAGGGCGAGAGCAGTACTTC | CASSYSGREQYF | many | TRBJ2-7 | NA | TRBV5-1
TGTGCCAGCAGTACGGGACTAGGAAACACCGGGGAGCTGTTTTTT | CASSTGLGNTGELFF | many | TRBJ2-2 | TRBD2 | TRBV12-3/TRBV12-4
TGTGCCAGCAGTCCGTCGGCAGACCAAGAGACCCAGTACTTC | CASSPSADQETQYF | many | TRBJ2-5 | NA | TRBV12-3/TRBV12-4
TGTGCCAGCAGTAACCCCCCCTACGAGCAGTACTTC | CASSNPPYEQYF | many | TRBJ2-7 | NA | TRBV6-1
TGCGCCAGCAGTAAGAGGCAGGCTTTTAATGAAAAACTGTTTTTT | CASSKRQAFNEKLFF | NA | TRBJ1-4 | NA | TRBV10-2
TGTGCCACCGAGGACGGGGGCTCGGGGTATGGCTACACCTTC | CATEDGGSGYGYTF | NA | TRBJ1-2 | NA | TRBV6-1
TGCGCCAGCAGCTCTTTGACAGGGGTGGGGAACATTCAGTACTTC | CASSSLTGVGNIQYF | NA | TRBJ2-4 | TRBD1 | TRBV5-1
TGTGCCACCAGCAGCTCTCCCAGGGCGGCAACTAATGAAAAACTGTTTTTT | CATSSSPRAATNEKLFF | once | TRBJ1-4 | NA | TRBV15
TGTGCCAGTACCACTCCGGGACAGGGGTTCGGCTACACCTTC | CASTTPGQGFGYTF | once | TRBJ1-2 | TRBD1 | TRBV19
TGTGCCATCAGGACACAGGGGGCGTCGGGCACAGATACGCAGTATTTT | CAIRTQGASGTDTQYF | NA | TRBJ2-3 | TRBD1 | TRBV10-3
TGTGCCAGTAGACGGACTAGCGGGAGTACAGATACGCAGTATTTT | CASRRTSGSTDTQYF | NA | TRBJ2-3 | TRBD2 | TRBV19
TGTGCCAGCAGTGATTCTTGGACAGGGGGAAATTCACCCCTCCACTTT | CASSDSWTGGNSPLHF | NA | TRBJ1-6 | TRBD1 | TRBV25-1
TGCGCCAGCAGCCAAGCGGCGGGGGTTGGCACAGATACGCAGTATTTT | CASSQAAGVGTDTQYF | once | TRBJ2-3 | TRBD2 | TRBV4-1
TGCAGTGCTCGGACTAGCGGGGCTTACAATGAGCAGTTCTTC | CSARTSGAYNEQFF | NA | TRBJ2-1 | TRBD2 | TRBV20-1
TGTGCCAGCAGTCGGCAGAGCCTTAATGAAAAACTGTTTTTT | CASSRQSLNEKLFF | many | TRBJ1-4 | NA | TRBV2
TGTGCCAGCAGTGTCCGGGGGTCAAGCACAGATACGCAGTATTTT | CASSVRGSSTDTQYF | once | TRBJ2-3 | NA | TRBV25-1
TGTGCCACCAGCAGAGATCTTGGCACTGAAGCTTTCTTT | CATSRDLGTEAFF | NA | TRBJ1-1 | NA | TRBV15
TGTGCCAGCTCCCGACAGATTACCGGGGAGCTGTTTTTT | CASSRQITGELFF | many | TRBJ2-2 | NA | TRBV12-3/TRBV12-4
TGTGCCACCAGTGGGACAGGGGGCGCTGGGGATGAGCAGTTCTTC | CATSGTGGAGDEQFF | few | TRBJ2-1 | TRBD1 | TRBV24-1
TGTGCCAGCAGACAGGGGCGGGATTCACCCCTCCACTTT | CASRQGRDSPLHF | NA | TRBJ1-6 | TRBD1 | TRBV25-1
TGCAGCGTTGAAGTAGGGGCTGGAAACACCATATATTTT | CSVEVGAGNTIYF | NA | TRBJ1-3 | NA | TRBV29-1
TGTGCCAGTAGTATCAACTGGCAGGGGGCCGATAATTCACCCCTCCACTTT | CASSINWQGADNSPLHF | NA | TRBJ1-6 | TRBD1 | TRBV19
TGTGCCAGCAGCCAACCCACGGACAGGGTATCGTTAGAGACCCAGTACTTC | CASSQPTDRVSLETQYF | many | TRBJ2-5 | TRBD1 | TRBV14
TGCGCCAGCAGCCAAGGGTCGGGAAATGAGCAGTTCTTC | CASSQGSGNEQFF | NA | TRBJ2-1 | NA | TRBV2
TGTGCCAGCAGGAGATGGGGGTATGAGCCCCAGCATTTT | CASRRWGYEPQHF | many | TRBJ1-5 | NA | TRBV5-6
TGTGCCAGCCTCTGGGGACAGGGCAATGAGCAGTTCTTC | CASLWGQGNEQFF | NA | TRBJ2-1 | TRBD1 | TRBV12-3/TRBV12-4
TGTGCCAGTAGTTCCCAGGGTGACCAGCCCCAGCATTTT | CASSSQGDQPQHF | NA | TRBJ1-5 | NA | TRBV7-2
TGTGCCAGCAGCTTCTCGTTGAATTCACCCCTCCACTTT | CASSFSLNSPLHF | NA | TRBJ1-6 | NA | TRBV7-3
TGCAGTGCTAGTGAGGGTGTGACAGATACGCAGTATTTT | CSASEGVTDTQYF | NA | TRBJ2-3 | NA | TRBV20-1
TGTGCCAGCAGCTCTACAGGGAACACTGAAGCTTTCTTT | CASSSTGNTEAFF | many | TRBJ1-1 | NA | TRBV7-2
TGTGCCAGCAGCCGTGGGGGGGGCAACTATGGCTACACCTTC | CASSRGGGNYGYTF | NA | TRBJ1-2 | NA | TRBV7-9
TGCAGTGCTAGAGGGGGAATTGAAAACATTCAGTACTTC | CSARGGIENIQYF | NA | TRBJ2-4 | NA | TRBV20-1
TGTGCCAGCAGCGCCGGACGGAGCACAGATACGCAGTATTTT | CASSAGRSTDTQYF | NA | TRBJ2-3 | NA | TRBV7-3
TGTGCCATCAGTGATATGGACAGGGGCGAAGAGACCCAGTACTTC | CAISDMDRGEETQYF | NA | TRBJ2-5 | TRBD1 | TRBV10-3
TGTGCCAGCAGCTTAGGGACAGGGCTAATGAACACTGAAGCTTTCTTT | CASSLGTGLMNTEAFF | NA | TRBJ1-1 | TRBD1 | TRBV9
TGTGCCAGCAGCACCCTCAGTAATTCACCCCTCCACTTT | CASSTLSNSPLHF | NA | TRBJ1-6 | NA | TRBV6-1
TGCGCCAGCAGCGTAGGACAGGGGGGAATGAATGAGCAGTTCTTC | CASSVGQGGMNEQFF | NA | TRBJ2-1 | TRBD1 | TRBV5-1
TGCAGTGCTAGAGATACGGGGCGTAGCAATCAGCCCCAGCATTTT | CSARDTGRSNQPQHF | many | TRBJ1-5 | NA | TRBV20-1
TGTGCCATCAGTCTTGGGGGATACACTGAAGCTTTCTTT | CAISLGGYTEAFF | once | TRBJ1-1 | NA | TRBV10-3
TGCAGCGTTGGGCAGGAAAAACTGTTTTTT | CSVGQEKLFF | once | TRBJ1-4 | NA | TRBV29-1